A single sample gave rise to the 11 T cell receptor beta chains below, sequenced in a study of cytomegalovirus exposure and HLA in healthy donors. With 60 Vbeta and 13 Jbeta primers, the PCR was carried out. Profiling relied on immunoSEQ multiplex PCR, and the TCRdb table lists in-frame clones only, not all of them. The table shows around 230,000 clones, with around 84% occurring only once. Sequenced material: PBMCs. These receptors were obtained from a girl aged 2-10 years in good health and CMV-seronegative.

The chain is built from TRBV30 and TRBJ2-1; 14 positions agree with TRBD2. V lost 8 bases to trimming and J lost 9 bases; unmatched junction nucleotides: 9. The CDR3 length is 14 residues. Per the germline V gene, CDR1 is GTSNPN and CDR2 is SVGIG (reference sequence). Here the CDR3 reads CAASTGLAGGEQFF. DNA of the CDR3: TGTGCCGCTAGCACCGGACTAGCGGGGGGTGAGCAGTTCTTC.

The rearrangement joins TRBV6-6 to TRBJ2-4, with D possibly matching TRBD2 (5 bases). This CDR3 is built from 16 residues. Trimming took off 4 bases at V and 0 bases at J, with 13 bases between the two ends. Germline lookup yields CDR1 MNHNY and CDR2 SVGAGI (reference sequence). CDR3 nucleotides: TGTGCCAGCAGTTCGGACTTTCTTTTAGCCAAAAACATTCAGTACTTC. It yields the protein CASSSDFLLAKNIQYF.

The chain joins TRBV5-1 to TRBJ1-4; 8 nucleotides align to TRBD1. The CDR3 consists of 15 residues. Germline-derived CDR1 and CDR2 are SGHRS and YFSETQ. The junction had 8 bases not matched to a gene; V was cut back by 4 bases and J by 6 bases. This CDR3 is CASSRQGSTDEKLFF. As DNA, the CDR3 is TGCGCCAGCAGCCGACAGGGGAGTACGGATGAAAAACTGTTTTTT.

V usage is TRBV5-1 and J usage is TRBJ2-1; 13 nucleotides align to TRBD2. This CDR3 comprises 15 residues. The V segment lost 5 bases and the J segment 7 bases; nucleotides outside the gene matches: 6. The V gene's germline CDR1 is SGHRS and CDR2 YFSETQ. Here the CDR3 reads CASSILAGGPNEQFF. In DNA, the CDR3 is TGCGCCAGCAGTATACTAGCGGGAGGGCCTAATGAGCAGTTCTTC. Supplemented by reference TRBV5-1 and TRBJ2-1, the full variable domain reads KAGVTQTPRYLIKTRGQQVTLSCSPISGHRSVSWYQQTPGQGLQFLFEYFSETQRNKGNFPGRFSGRQFSNSRSEMNVSTLELGDSALYLCASSILAGGPNEQFFGPGTRLTVL.

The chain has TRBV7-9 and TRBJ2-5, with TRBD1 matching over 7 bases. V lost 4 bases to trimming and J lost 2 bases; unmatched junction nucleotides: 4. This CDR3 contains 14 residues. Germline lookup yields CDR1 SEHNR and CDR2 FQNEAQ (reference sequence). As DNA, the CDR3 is TGTGCCAGCAGCTATGCGACAGGGCAAGAGACCCAGTACTTC. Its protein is CASSYATGQETQYF.

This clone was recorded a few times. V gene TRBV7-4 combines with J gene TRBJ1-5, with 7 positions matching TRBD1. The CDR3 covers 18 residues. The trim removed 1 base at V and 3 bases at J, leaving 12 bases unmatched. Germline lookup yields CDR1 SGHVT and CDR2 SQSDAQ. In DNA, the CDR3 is TGTGCCAGCAGCTTAGAGGGCCCAGGGGGTGAATACAATCAGCCCCAGCATTTT. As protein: CASSLEGPGGEYNQPQHF.

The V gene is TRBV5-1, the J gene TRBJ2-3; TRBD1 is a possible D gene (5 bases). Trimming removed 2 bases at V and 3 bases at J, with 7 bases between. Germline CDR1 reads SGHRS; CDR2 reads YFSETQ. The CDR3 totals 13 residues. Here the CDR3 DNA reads TGCGCCAGCAGCTTCCCAGGGACAGATACGCAGTATTTT. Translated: CASSFPGTDTQYF.

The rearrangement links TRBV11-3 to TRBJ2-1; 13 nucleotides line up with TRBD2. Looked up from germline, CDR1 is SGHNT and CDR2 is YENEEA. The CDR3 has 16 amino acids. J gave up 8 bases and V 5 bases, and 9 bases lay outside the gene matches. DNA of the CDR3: TGTGCCAGCAGCCTATCCGGGACTAGCGGGGTCTATGAGCAGTTCTTC. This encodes CASSLSGTSGVYEQFF.

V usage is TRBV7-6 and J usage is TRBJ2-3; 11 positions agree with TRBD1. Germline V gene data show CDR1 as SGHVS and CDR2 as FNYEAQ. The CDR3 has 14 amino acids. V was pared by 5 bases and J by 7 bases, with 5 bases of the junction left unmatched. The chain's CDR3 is CASSLGTGGNTQYF. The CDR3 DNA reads TGTGCCAGCAGCCTCGGGACAGGGGGGAATACGCAGTATTTT.

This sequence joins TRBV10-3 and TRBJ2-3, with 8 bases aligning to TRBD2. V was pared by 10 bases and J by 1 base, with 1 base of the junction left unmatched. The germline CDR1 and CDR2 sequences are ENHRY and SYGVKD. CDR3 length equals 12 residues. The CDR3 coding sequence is TGTGCCACGACTAGCGGCACAGATACGCAGTATTTT. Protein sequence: CATTSGTDTQYF.

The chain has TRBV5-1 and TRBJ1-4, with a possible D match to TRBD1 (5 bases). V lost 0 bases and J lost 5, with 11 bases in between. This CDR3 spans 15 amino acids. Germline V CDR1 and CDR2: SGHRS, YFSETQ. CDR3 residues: CASSLDGAPNEKLFF. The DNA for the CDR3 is TGCGCCAGCAGCTTGGATGGGGCTCCAAATGAAAAACTGTTTTTT.